This TCR beta chain derives from a study of identifying expanded T cells in peripheral blood. Here immunoSEQ multiplex PCR was the method, and the copy in TCRdb shows in-frame clones only, minus some. The table lists some 77,000 clones, approximately 90% of them singletons. Notes on this clone: The antigen remains undetermined.

Study-wide points: Variance in clone template counts between roughly two-week samples significantly increased with total template count across all healthy donors. Over two and four weeks, about 15 and 19 clones changed, versus 1.2 between replicates.

Collection occurred without any documented infections or immune events in donors. Germline V gene lookup returns CDR1 SGHVS and CDR2 FNYEAQ. Germline trimming cut 0 bases from V and 8 bases from J; bases unmatched to any gene: 7. The CDR3 is 16 residues long. The source material was blood. The receptor comes from a person aged 18-69 years in good health. The rearrangement links TRBV7-6 to TRBJ2-3, with TRBD1 matching 11 bases. The CDR3 nucleotides read TGTGCCAGCAGCTTAGCGCTTGGGACAGGGGGAGGTACGCAGTATTTT. It is translated as CASSLALGTGGGTQYF.